The rows below give T cell receptor beta chains drawn from one sample of a study of T cell responses to AZD1222 COVID-19 vaccine. Produced via immunoSEQ multiplex PCR; TCRdb's table is partial and in-frame only. This repertoire shows 85,000 to 100,000 clones, about 89% found once; its top ten account for about 3.7%. Sequences were derived from peripheral blood, sampled on day 0 of AZD1222 vaccination. The origin of the receptors is an adult in good health. Both conserved end residues are part of each CDR3. The D gene is left open where the match is weak. The size of a clone is reported for some rows only, either as once, few or many, or as a class for expanded clones.

D: TRBD1
size: NA
J: TRBJ1-6
V: TRBV6-5
CDR3: CASSYGDRNNSPLHF
DNA: TGTGCCAGCAGTTACGGGGACAGAAATAATTCACCCCTCCACTTT

D: TRBD1
size: NA
J: TRBJ1-1
V: TRBV4-1
CDR3: CASRGQENEAFF
DNA: TGCGCCAGCAGGGGACAGGAAAATGAAGCTTTCTTT

D: NA
size: NA
J: TRBJ1-5
V: TRBV28
CDR3: CASSLNGPGGNQPQHF
DNA: TGTGCCAGCAGTTTAAATGGGCCAGGGGGCAATCAGCCCCAGCATTTT

D: TRBD1
size: NA
J: TRBJ2-5
V: TRBV7-9
CDR3: CASSLGDRGIPETQYF
DNA: TGTGCCAGCAGCTTAGGAGACAGGGGGATACCGGAGACCCAGTACTTC

D: TRBD1
size: NA
J: TRBJ2-2
V: TRBV3-1/TRBV3-2
CDR3: CASSQARGTGTGELFF
DNA: TGTGCCAGCAGCCAAGCCAGGGGGACGGGCACCGGGGAGCTGTTTTTT

D: TRBD1
size: NA
J: TRBJ2-6
V: TRBV5-1
CDR3: CASSLADRGSGANVLTF
DNA: TGCGCCAGCAGCTTGGCCGACAGGGGCTCTGGGGCCAACGTCCTGACTTTC

D: NA
size: NA
J: TRBJ2-2
V: TRBV5-1
CDR3: CASSLGGLQNTGELFF
DNA: TGCGCCAGCAGCTTGGGGGGACTTCAGAACACCGGGGAGCTGTTTTTT

D: NA
size: NA
J: TRBJ1-3
V: TRBV19
CDR3: CASTFRASGNTIYF
DNA: TGTGCCAGTACCTTCAGAGCCTCGGGAAACACCATATATTTT

D: NA
size: NA
J: TRBJ1-5
V: TRBV18
CDR3: CASSPIGSGGDQPQHF
DNA: TGTGCCAGCTCACCAATCGGGAGCGGGGGGGATCAGCCCCAGCATTTT

D: TRBD1
size: NA
J: TRBJ1-1
V: TRBV29-1
CDR3: CSVVGQGVTEAFF
DNA: TGCAGCGTTGTTGGGCAGGGGGTCACTGAAGCTTTCTTT

D: NA
size: NA
J: TRBJ2-1
V: TRBV18
CDR3: CASSSGNEQFF
DNA: TGTGCCAGCTCATCCGGCAATGAGCAGTTCTTC

D: NA
size: NA
J: TRBJ1-4
V: TRBV7-9
CDR3: CASSFPGGASTDAKLFF
DNA: TGTGCCAGCAGCTTTCCTGGCGGGGCCAGTACGGACGCAAAACTGTTTTTT

D: NA
size: NA
J: TRBJ1-2
V: TRBV4-1
CDR3: CASSPFHTVNYGYTF
DNA: TGCGCCAGCAGCCCCTTTCATACGGTTAACTATGGCTACACCTTC

D: NA
size: NA
J: TRBJ1-1
V: TRBV7-2
CDR3: CASSLAAGRGGTEAFF
DNA: TGTGCCAGCAGCTTAGCGGCGGGACGGGGGGGCACTGAAGCTTTCTTT

D: TRBD1
size: NA
J: TRBJ1-1
V: TRBV18
CDR3: CASSLDRDTEAFF
DNA: TGTGCCAGCTCACTCGACAGGGATACTGAAGCTTTCTTT

D: NA
size: NA
J: TRBJ1-6
V: TRBV5-6
CDR3: CASSGGLLGSPLHF
DNA: TGTGCCAGCAGCGGGGGACTGCTGGGTTCACCCCTCCACTTT

D: NA
size: few
J: TRBJ2-7
V: TRBV5-6
CDR3: CASSLDPDNYEQYF
DNA: TGTGCCAGCAGCTTGGATCCGGACAACTACGAGCAGTACTTC

D: NA
size: NA
J: TRBJ2-2
V: TRBV5-6
CDR3: CASNQGANTGELFF
DNA: TGTGCCAGCAACCAGGGAGCGAACACCGGGGAGCTGTTTTTT

D: NA
size: NA
J: TRBJ1-2
V: TRBV14
CDR3: CASSPGSNYGYTF
DNA: TGTGCCAGCAGCCCTGGGAGTAACTATGGCTACACCTTC

D: NA
size: once
J: TRBJ1-4
V: TRBV5-6
CDR3: CASSRVGVEKLFF
DNA: TGTGCCAGCAGCAGAGTAGGGGTGGAGAAACTGTTTTTT

D: NA
size: NA
J: TRBJ2-1
V: TRBV9
CDR3: CASSVGVGAGEQFF
DNA: TGTGCCAGCAGCGTAGGGGTAGGGGCGGGGGAGCAGTTCTTC

D: NA
size: NA
J: TRBJ2-6
V: TRBV19
CDR3: CASSTTGRAGSGANVLTF
DNA: TGTGCCAGTAGTACCACGGGCAGAGCCGGCTCTGGGGCCAACGTCCTGACTTTC

D: TRBD2
size: NA
J: TRBJ2-7
V: TRBV5-8
CDR3: CASSLVLATGSYEQYF
DNA: TGTGCCAGCAGCTTGGTACTAGCGACCGGCTCCTACGAGCAGTACTTC

D: NA
size: NA
J: TRBJ1-1
V: TRBV30
CDR3: CAWSVRRVNTEAFF
DNA: TGTGCCTGGAGTGTACGTCGAGTGAACACTGAAGCTTTCTTT

D: NA
size: NA
J: TRBJ2-7
V: TRBV9
CDR3: CASSVNSQAYEQYF
DNA: TGTGCCAGCAGCGTAAATTCACAGGCCTACGAGCAGTACTTC

D: NA
size: NA
J: TRBJ1-1
V: TRBV7-2
CDR3: CASSFIRSTNTEAFF
DNA: TGTGCCAGCAGCTTCATTCGGTCAACTAACACTGAAGCTTTCTTT

D: NA
size: NA
J: TRBJ2-5
V: TRBV3-1/TRBV3-2
CDR3: CASSQEIMYQETQYF
DNA: TGTGCCAGCAGCCAAGAGATTATGTACCAAGAGACCCAGTACTTC

D: NA
size: NA
J: TRBJ1-1
V: TRBV5-1
CDR3: CASTAGDFTTEAFF
DNA: TGCGCCAGCACCGCGGGGGATTTTACCACTGAAGCTTTCTTT

D: NA
size: NA
J: TRBJ2-3
V: TRBV11-3
CDR3: CASSLTGTDTQYF
DNA: TGTGCCAGCAGCTTGACAGGAACAGATACGCAGTATTTT

D: NA
size: once
J: TRBJ1-3
V: TRBV5-1
CDR3: CASRAGGGGNTIYF
DNA: TGCGCCAGCAGGGCCGGTGGTGGAGGAAACACCATATATTTT